This TCR beta chain came from a study of post-analysis software for immune sequencing data. Regarding the study as a whole: TRBV segments more frequent in patients than in controls numbered several and included TRBV5-6, TRBV5-1 and TRBV20-1.

Included in the TCR beta cDNA libraries were unique molecular identifiers. Via MiXCR, TCRdb re-called the PCR reads, giving one row per CDR3 protein. This repertoire shows approximately 570,000 distinct CDR3 sequences, about 40% found once; its top ten account for around 1.7%. This clonotype was picked up a small number of times. The target antigen is unknown. Unmatched junction bases numbered 4, after V lost 5 bases and J lost 0 bases. Germline CDR1 is MNHEY and CDR2 is SMNVEV (reference sequence). There are 15 residues in the CDR3. The sample was blood. This sequence originates from a girl aged 5 to 17 with multiple sclerosis. This chain joins TRBV27 and TRBJ1-2; 9 bases are a match to TRBD1. The CDR3 nucleotides read TGTGCCAGCAGTCTAACAGGGGGCCCTAACTATGGCTACACCTTC. Protein: CASSLTGGPNYGYTF.